The 28 T cell receptor beta chains given below trace back to one sample, sequenced in a study of cytotoxic CD8 clonotypes in ibrutinib-treated CLL. Produced via immunoSEQ multiplex PCR; TCRdb's table is partial and in-frame only. The table records 250,000 to 350,000 clones, less than 85% of them present only once. Sample: PBMCs, taken at disease progression, from a patient treated with ibrutinib. These receptors came from a human donor with chronic lymphocytic leukemia.

This clone was found once. The rearrangement links TRBV28 to TRBJ2-3; D gene ambiguous. CDR3 length: 13 residues. V was pared by 3 bases and J by 0 bases, with 4 bases between. Germline V gene sequence: CDR1 MDHEN, CDR2 SYDVKM. The CDR3 loop reads CASSFGSTDTQYF. As DNA, the CDR3 is TGTGCCAGCAGTTTTGGAAGCACAGATACGCAGTATTTT.

This clone was recorded only once. This rearrangement joins TRBV29-1 to TRBJ2-1, with 8 bases lining up with TRBD1. The trim removed 4 bases at V and 8 bases at J, leaving 16 bases unmatched. The CDR3 totals 16 residues. Looked up from germline, CDR1 is SQVTM and CDR2 is ANQGSEA. For the CDR3, the DNA is TGCAGCGTTGTTAGGGACAGGAGTTTCGCACACGATGAGCAGTTCTTC. Its protein product is CSVVRDRSFAHDEQFF.

The genes are TRBV5-4 and TRBJ2-7; tentative D call: TRBD1 (6 bases). Trimming cost V 4 bases and J 3 bases, with 14 bases left between them. CDR1 is SGHNT and CDR2 is YYREEE in the germline V gene (reference sequence). The CDR3 has 14 amino acids. The CDR3 sequence is CASSPSWGHYEQYF. The CDR3 DNA is TGTGCCAGCAGCCCGTCGTGGGGGCACTACGAGCAGTACTTC.

This clone has more than one count but fewer than ten. This chain joins TRBV6-5 and TRBJ2-2, with 9 bases identical to TRBD1. The CDR3 loop spans 15 amino acids. The germline gives CDR1 MNHEY, CDR2 SVGAGI. Unmatched junction bases numbered 4, after V lost 2 bases and J lost 6 bases. CDR3 residues: CASSYGGQGPGELFF. For the CDR3, the DNA is TGTGCCAGCAGTTACGGGGGACAGGGTCCCGGGGAGCTGTTTTTT.

The chain combines TRBV5-6 with TRBJ2-3, with D tentatively TRBD1 (5 bases). The CDR3 contains 16 residues. Germline V gene data show CDR1 as SGHDT and CDR2 as YYEEEE. V was trimmed by 7 bases and J by 0 bases, leaving 18 bases between them. CDR3 residues: CASRRGPLTSTDTQYF. The CDR3 nucleotides read TGTGCCAGCCGAAGGGGCCCTTTGACGAGCACAGATACGCAGTATTTT.

This chain uses TRBV9 with TRBJ1-2; 8 nucleotides match TRBD1. The J segment lost 5 bases and the V segment lost 4 bases, leaving 19 bases of the junction unmatched. Looked up from germline, CDR1 is SGDLS and CDR2 is YYNGEE. This CDR3 has 18 residues. The CDR3 DNA follows: TGTGCCAGCAGCACCAACCGGGACAGGCCTCATCTTTGGTATGGCTACACCTTC. Its protein product is CASSTNRDRPHLWYGYTF.

This clone was seen a handful of times. The rearrangement uses TRBV5-4 and TRBJ2-5; 8 nucleotides align to TRBD2. V was pared by 5 bases and J by 4 bases, with 4 bases of the junction left unmatched. CDR1 and CDR2 from the germline V gene are SGHNT and YYREEE (reference sequence). CDR3 length: 13 amino acids. The CDR3 sequence: CASRGGGRETQYF. Written as DNA, the CDR3 is TGTGCCAGCAGGGGCGGGGGGCGAGAGACCCAGTACTTC.

The chain combines TRBV5-1 with TRBJ2-5; no definite D call. Germline CDR1 is SGHRS and CDR2 is YFSETQ. Trimming took off 0 bases at V and 7 bases at J, with 10 bases between the two ends. This CDR3 has 13 amino acids. This CDR3 reads CASSLVELGTQYF. DNA for the CDR3: TGCGCCAGCAGCTTGGTGGAATTGGGGACCCAGTACTTC. Based on the CDR3 plus reference TRBV5-1 and TRBJ2-5, the full variable domain is KAGVTQTPRYLIKTRGQQVTLSCSPISGHRSVSWYQQTPGQGLQFLFEYFSETQRNKGNFPGRFSGRQFSNSRSEMNVSTLELGDSALYLCASSLVELGTQYFGPGTRLLVL.

The genes are TRBV9 and TRBJ2-7; possibly TRBD1 for D (6 bases). V was trimmed by 3 bases and J by 0 bases, leaving 10 bases between them. CDR3 size: 14 residues. CDR1 SGDLS and CDR2 YYNGEE come from the germline V gene. The CDR3 DNA reads as TGTGCCAGCAGCGAGGGGGACCTCTCCTACGAGCAGTACTTC. Its protein is CASSEGDLSYEQYF. Using reference TRBV9 and TRBJ2-7 for the parts outside the CDR3, the full variable domain is DSGVTQTPKHLITATGQRVTLRCSPRSGDLSVYWYQQSLDQGLQFLIQYYNGEERAKGNILERFSAQQFPDLHSELNLSSLELGDSALYFCASSEGDLSYEQYFGPGTRLTVT.

The gene calls are TRBV5-4 and TRBJ1-4, with 8 bases fitting TRBD1. CDR3 length: 15 residues. V shed 3 bases, J shed 5 bases, and the junction held 6 bases outside the gene matches. Germline values: CDR1 SGHNT, CDR2 YYREEE (reference sequence). The DNA for the CDR3 is TGTGCCAGCAGCTCCAGGGGGCGAGGGAATGAAAAACTGTTTTTT. This encodes CASSSRGRGNEKLFF. Combining the CDR3 with reference TRBV5-4 and TRBJ1-4 gives the whole variable domain ETGVTQSPTHLIKTRGQQVTLRCSSQSGHNTVSWYQQALGQGPQFIFQYYREEENGRGNFPPRFSGLQFPNYSSELNVNALELDDSALYLCASSSRGRGNEKLFFGSGTQLSVL.

This chain joins TRBV28 and TRBJ2-5; D is uncertain. V dropped 4 bases and J dropped 4 bases, with 16 bases sitting between them. Per germline, CDR1 MDHEN and CDR2 SYDVKM. This CDR3 spans 15 amino acids. This CDR3 reads CASSSRRLSLETQYF. The DNA for the CDR3 is TGTGCCAGCAGTTCTCGGCGGCTTAGCCTAGAGACCCAGTACTTC. Full variable domain (rest looked up from reference TRBV28 and TRBJ2-5): DVKVTQSSRYLVKRTGEKVFLECVQDMDHENMFWYRQDPGLGLRLIYFSYDVKMKEKGDIPEGYSVSREKKERFSLILESASTNQTSMYLCASSSRRLSLETQYFGPGTRLLVL.

V gene TRBV11-2 combines with J gene TRBJ2-7; D is uncertain. This CDR3 is 13 amino acids long. Trimming left V 6 bases short and J 2 bases short, with 11 bases between. Per the germline V gene, CDR1 is SGHAT and CDR2 is FQNNGV. DNA of the CDR3: TGTGCCAGCAGGCCCCGGGCACCCTACGAGCAGTACTTC. Translating it yields CASRPRAPYEQYF. The full variable domain, rest sourced from reference TRBV11-2 and TRBJ2-7, is EAGVAQSPRYKIIEKRQSVAFWCNPISGHATLYWYQQILGQGPKLLIQFQNNGVVDDSQLPKDRFSAERLKGVDSTLKIQPAKLEDSAVYLCASRPRAPYEQYFGPGTRLTVT.

This clone was observed a few times. The CDR3 coding sequence is TGCAGCGTTCCTGGCTACACCTTC. Residues: CSVPGYTF. The chain links TRBV29-1 to TRBJ1-2; D remains ambiguous. The CDR3 has 8 amino acids. V lost 5 bases, J lost 7 bases, and 2 bases lay in between. Germline CDR1 and CDR2: SQVTM and ANQGSEA.

The chain recombines TRBV15 with TRBJ2-3, with D hard to call. V lost 1 base, J lost 2 bases, and 7 bases lay in between. The CDR3 consists of 14 residues. In germline, CDR1 is LNHNV, CDR2 YYDKDF (reference sequence). The CDR3 nucleotides read TGTGCCACCAGCAGAGGGGCCCCCACAGATACGCAGTATTTT. Translating it yields CATSRGAPTDTQYF.

The rearrangement links TRBV29-1 to TRBJ1-2, with a weak D call TRBD1 (5 bases). Germline CDR1 is SQVTM and CDR2 is ANQGSEA. The CDR3 covers 11 residues. With 4 bases removed from V and 4 bases from J, the gap between germline ends came to 7 bases. Here the CDR3 reads CSVGGTYGYTF. In nucleotides, the CDR3 is TGCAGCGTTGGAGGGACCTATGGCTACACCTTC. The variable domain in full, completed from reference TRBV29-1 and TRBJ1-2, reads SAVISQKPSRDICQRGTSLTIQCQVDSQVTMMFWYRQQPGQSLTLIATANQGSEATYESGFVIDKFPISRPNLTFSTLTVSNMSPEDSSIYLCSVGGTYGYTFGSGTRLTVV.

This chain links TRBV29-1 with TRBJ1-3, with 9 nucleotides matching TRBD1. V was pared by 7 bases and J by 4 bases, with 2 bases of the junction left unmatched. In germline, CDR1 is SQVTM, CDR2 ANQGSEA. This CDR3 comprises 12 residues. The CDR3 sequence: CSGTGAGNTIYF. CDR3 bases: TGCAGCGGGACAGGGGCAGGAAACACCATATATTTT.

The chain has TRBV4-2 and TRBJ1-1; D remains unclear. Deletions cut 4 bases from V and 2 bases from J, with 11 bases between. CDR3 length: 14 residues. Germline assignment: CDR1 LGHNA and CDR2 YNFKEQ. In DNA, the CDR3 is TGTGCCAGCAGCCGGATGGACGCTAACACTGAAGCTTTCTTT. Translated, it gives CASSRMDANTEAFF.

The genes are TRBV5-1 and TRBJ2-3; 8 nucleotides line up with TRBD2. Germline V gene data show CDR1 as SGHRS and CDR2 as YFSETQ. Trimming took 4 bases from V and 6 from J; bases not matched to a gene: 7. The length of the CDR3 is 14 residues. CDR3 protein: CASSRGLDGDTQYF. Here the CDR3 DNA reads TGCGCCAGCAGCCGGGGACTAGATGGGGATACGCAGTATTTT.

This clone was seen once. The gene calls are TRBV10-1 and TRBJ2-7, with D perhaps TRBD1 (5 bases). V was trimmed by 4 bases and J by 0 bases, leaving 10 bases between them. There are 14 residues in the CDR3. CDR1 is WNHNN and CDR2 is SYGVQD in the germline V gene (reference sequence). The CDR3 bases are TGCGCCAGCAGTGGACAGCTTTCCTCCTACGAGCAGTACTTC. Protein: CASSGQLSSYEQYF.

The chain uses TRBV6-6 and TRBJ1-2; D is ambiguous. This CDR3 spans 15 amino acids. V was cut by 0 bases and J by 2 bases, with 10 bases left in between. Germline V gene sequence: CDR1 MNHNY, CDR2 SVGAGI (reference sequence). CDR3 amino acids: CASSYSPSPNYGYTF. CDR3 nucleotide sequence: TGTGCCAGCAGTTACTCTCCCAGTCCCAACTATGGCTACACCTTC.

The chain carries TRBV10-2 and TRBJ2-7, with D maybe TRBD1 (5 bases). Trimming left V 6 bases short and J 3 bases short, with 12 bases between. This CDR3 is 13 amino acids long. Germline CDR1 is WSHSY and CDR2 is SAAADI. CDR3 loop: CASSQQASYEQYF. The CDR3 nucleotides are TGCGCCAGCAGCCAACAGGCCAGCTACGAGCAGTACTTC.

The V call is TRBV19, the J call TRBJ1-5; D call uncertain. CDR1 is LNHDA, CDR2 SQIVND, per germline (reference sequence). CDR3 size: 14 residues. The V end was cut by 7 bases, the J end by 6 bases, with 16 bases between. The CDR3 loop reads CASTQGRGLQPQHF. CDR3 DNA: TGTGCCAGTACCCAAGGCCGAGGCCTTCAGCCCCAGCATTTT.

CDR3 DNA sequence: TGTGCCAGCAGTGCGGCCAGCTACAATGAGCAGTTCTTC. Its translation is CASSAASYNEQFF. This chain uses TRBV2 with TRBJ2-1; no reliable D call. V was shortened by 4 bases and J by 3 bases, with 7 bases between the two germline ends. Germline V gene sequence: CDR1 SNHLY, CDR2 FYNNEI. The CDR3 runs 13 residues.

The chain carries TRBV21-1 and TRBJ2-2; the table gives TRBD1 as D, unverified against the DNA. TRBV21-1 is a listed pseudogene. There are 16 residues in the CDR3. DNA for the CDR3: TGTGCCAGCAGCAAAACAGGGGGCCCTAACACCGGGGAGCTGTTTTTT. As protein: CASSKTGGPNTGELFF.

V and J are TRBV15 and TRBJ1-1; D might be TRBD1 (5 bases). The ends were cut back, 2 bases at V and 7 bases at J, with 20 bases in the middle. This CDR3 contains 16 residues. Germline V gene data show CDR1 as LNHNV and CDR2 as YYDKDF (reference sequence). The CDR3 sequence is CATSRLPGTVFREAFF. CDR3 coding DNA: TGTGCCACCAGCAGACTACCCGGGACGGTATTTCGTGAAGCTTTCTTT.

The CDR3 loop is CASSEGRVSSPLHF. Written as DNA, the CDR3 is TGTGCCAGCAGTGAAGGGCGGGTTAGTTCACCCCTCCACTTT. The chain joins TRBV6-1 to TRBJ1-6; no clear D gene. The V end was cut by 1 base, the J end by 9 bases, with 10 bases between. Germline CDR1 and CDR2: MNHNS and SASEGT. The CDR3 loop spans 14 amino acids.

Only one count was recorded for this clone. V gene TRBV7-8 combines with J gene TRBJ2-3, with 7 bases lining up with TRBD1. Germline-derived CDR1 and CDR2 are SGHVS and FQNEAQ. J lost 1 base, V lost 4 bases, and 5 bases had no gene match. The CDR3 has 15 residues. The CDR3 loop reads CASSSWTGRTDTQYF. The CDR3 DNA follows: TGTGCCAGCAGCTCGTGGACAGGTCGCACAGATACGCAGTATTTT.

The rearrangement links TRBV12-5 to TRBJ2-5; 12 nucleotides line up with TRBD1. Germline V CDR1 and CDR2: LGHNT, FRNRAP. The length of the CDR3 is 17 residues. V gave up 0 bases and J gave up 4 bases; unmatched junction bases: 6. The CDR3 nucleotides are TGTGCTAGTGGTTTGGTTACCGGGACAGGGGGCAGAGAGACCCAGTACTTC. Protein product: CASGLVTGTGGRETQYF.